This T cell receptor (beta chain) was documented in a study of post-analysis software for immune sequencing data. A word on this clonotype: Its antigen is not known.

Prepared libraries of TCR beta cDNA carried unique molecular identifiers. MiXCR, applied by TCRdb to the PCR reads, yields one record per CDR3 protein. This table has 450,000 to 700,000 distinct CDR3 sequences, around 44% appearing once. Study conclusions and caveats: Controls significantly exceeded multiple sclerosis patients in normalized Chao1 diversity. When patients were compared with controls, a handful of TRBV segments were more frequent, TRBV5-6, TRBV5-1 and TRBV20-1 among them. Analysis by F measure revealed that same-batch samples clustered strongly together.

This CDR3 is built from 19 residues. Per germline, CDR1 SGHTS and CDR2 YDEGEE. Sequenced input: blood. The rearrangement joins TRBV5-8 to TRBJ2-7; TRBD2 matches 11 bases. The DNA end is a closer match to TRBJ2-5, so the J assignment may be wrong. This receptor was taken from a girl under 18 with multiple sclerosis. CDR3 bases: TGTGCCAGCACCCTCGGACTAGCGGGTAGACTGGGGGGAAAAGAGACCCAGTACTTC. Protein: CASTLGLAGRLGGKETQYF.